This T cell receptor beta chain was identified during a study of regulatory T cells in long-lasting Graves disease. Time point here: persistent/refractory GD, antithyroid drugs over 5 years with positive TRAb. The TCR library was made from RNA that had been extracted from PBMCs in TRIzol. This clonotype was found a few times. The TCR beta library used iRepertoire HTBI primers with Arm-PCR amplification of CDR3. TCRdb itself ran the multiplex PCR reads through MiXCR, one entry per CDR3 protein. The sample has around 460,000 distinct CDR3 sequences, approximately 22% seen once. The length of the CDR3 is 14 residues. Germline CDR1 is MNHNS and CDR2 is SASEGT. V lost 8 bases and J 2 bases, leaving 15 bases between the germline ends.

This TCR came from a female donor with Graves disease. This chain uses TRBV6-1 with TRBJ1-2; D remains unclear. This material consisted of peripheral blood mononuclear cells (PBMCs), taken when the disease was refractory, from a patient treated with antithyroid drugs. For the CDR3, the DNA is TGTGCCAGCGGAAATGGGATGCAAAACTATGGCTACACCTTC. It encodes CASGNGMQNYGYTF.